This TCR beta chain stems from a study of human T cells and chemical hapten exposure. General observations from the study: Patch test score rose with PT1 expanded TCR count, significant at thresholds 8, 16 and 32, not 4.

With regard to this clonotype: What it recognizes is unknown.

TCRdb itself ran the RACE reads through MiXCR, one entry per CDR3 protein. The table includes some 79,000 distinct CDR3 sequences, 7% to 8% detected once. Time point: patch test 1, 2 weeks after DPC sensitization. Sample treatment: therapeutic diphenylcyclopropenone sensitization with weekly scalp DPC. V was shortened by 6 bases and J by 3 bases, with 11 bases between the two germline ends. Germline loops: CDR1 SNHLY, CDR2 FYNNEI. CDR3 length: 14 amino acids. This TCR was sampled from a woman aged 25 to 45 with alopecia areata. Some clones in this sample may be carry-over from other donors' samples. The sample here was whole blood, taken in connection with sensitization to the hapten diphenylcyclopropenone (DPC). This chain connects TRBV2 to TRBJ1-4, with D possibly TRBD1 on 5 matching bases. CDR3 DNA: TGTGCCAGCAGACTACAGGAGGCTAATGAAAAACTGTTTTTT. Amino acids: CASRLQEANEKLFF.